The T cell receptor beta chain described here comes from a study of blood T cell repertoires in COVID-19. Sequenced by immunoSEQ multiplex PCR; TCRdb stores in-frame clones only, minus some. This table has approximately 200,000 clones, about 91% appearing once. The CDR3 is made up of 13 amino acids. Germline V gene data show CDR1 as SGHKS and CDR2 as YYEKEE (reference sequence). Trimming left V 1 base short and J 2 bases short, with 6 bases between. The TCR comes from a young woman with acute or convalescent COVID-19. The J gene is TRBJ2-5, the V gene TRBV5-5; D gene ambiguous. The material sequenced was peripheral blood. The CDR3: CASSLYSQETQYF. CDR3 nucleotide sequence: TGTGCCAGCAGCTTGTACAGTCAAGAGACCCAGTACTTC.